This passage covers 2 T cell receptor beta chains from one sample sequenced in a study of blood T cell repertoires in COVID-19. Assay: immunoSEQ multiplex PCR; the TCRdb copy retains only in-frame clones and omits some. This table has just over 65,000 clones, roughly 91% appearing once. Sequenced: peripheral blood. The receptors were sampled from a man aged 55 to 70 with acute or convalescent COVID-19.

V usage is TRBV27 and J usage is TRBJ2-2; tentatively, D is TRBD1 (6 bases). V gave up 5 bases and J gave up 6 bases, with 16 bases separating them. The CDR3 has 15 amino acids. Germline V gene lookup returns CDR1 MNHEY and CDR2 SMNVEV (reference sequence). CDR3 region: CASSLWGRGSGELFF. The CDR3 DNA sequence: TGTGCCAGCAGTCTGTGGGGGCGCGGGTCCGGGGAGCTGTTTTTT.

The chain uses TRBV6-5 and TRBJ2-1, with TRBD2 identical over 7 bases. The V segment lost 5 bases and the J segment 11 bases; nucleotides outside the gene matches: 3. Germline-derived CDR1 and CDR2 are MNHEY and SVGAGI. There are 11 residues in the CDR3. The CDR3 sequence is CASSRDYQQFF. The CDR3 region has the DNA TGTGCCAGCAGTAGGGACTATCAGCAGTTCTTC.